This note documents a single TCR beta chain sequence. The antigen is unknown. These data come from a study of beta chain features in type 1 diabetes. Study summary: Regarding age, gender and cell yields, patients proved similar to healthy donors.

Expressed TCRB transcripts were sequenced because the isolated RNA had all been reverse transcribed beforehand. Sequencing was performed with immunoSEQ multiplex PCR; in TCRdb, only in-frame clones are kept and a portion is missing. The sample has more than 85,000 clones, roughly 40% seen once. Study-level points and caveats: Junctions at VDJ sites from type 1 diabetes patients had fewer insertions and more deletions. Shorter templates might be favored by PCR, equally in patients and controls. For Type 1 diabetes patients, all four CD4+ subsets carried TCRB CDR3s that were moderately but significantly shorter.

This sequence was found in a woman under 30 in good health. The sequencing input was stem cell memory CD4+ T cells from blood.

The CDR3 coding sequence is TGTGCCAGTGACTTTACTAGCGGGTACGAGCAGTACTTC. Translation: CASDFTSGYEQYF. This chain uses TRBV19 with TRBJ2-7; 9 bases align to TRBD2. The germline CDR1 and CDR2 sequences are LNHDA and SQIVND (reference sequence). V shed 8 bases, J shed 4 bases, and the junction held 6 bases outside the gene matches. There are 13 residues in the CDR3.